This entry describes one TCR beta chain. What it binds is not known. There are 13 residues in the CDR3. The V end was cut by 3 bases, the J end by 4 bases, with 8 bases between. In germline, CDR1 is MNHNS, CDR2 SASEGT. This record comes from a study of T cells in Graves' hyperthyroidism and ophthalmopathy. Study conclusions and caveats: For ophthalmopathy, model prediction preceded onset by a median 6.5 months.

RNA transcripts served as the template for amplifying TCR beta CDR3 regions. Using the HTBI primer set, a first-round RT-PCR was run on the TCR CDR3. TCRdb analysed the multiplex PCR reads with MiXCR anew, one entry per CDR3 protein. The table includes fewer than 900,000 distinct CDR3 sequences, around 20% detected once. Each patient was aged 18 to 65 and had newly diagnosed hyperthyroidism of under 2 months' duration. Extraction of PBMCs used roughly 9.6 ml of fresh peripheral blood. The sequenced sample consisted of blood. The chain links TRBV6-1 to TRBJ2-3; D not resolved. The receptor was isolated from a woman aged 50 to 60 with Graves' hyperthyroidism that later progressed to Graves' ophthalmopathy. The chain's CDR3 is CASSDAAPDTQYF. CDR3 nucleotide sequence: TGTGCCAGCAGTGACGCGGCCCCAGATACGCAGTATTTT.